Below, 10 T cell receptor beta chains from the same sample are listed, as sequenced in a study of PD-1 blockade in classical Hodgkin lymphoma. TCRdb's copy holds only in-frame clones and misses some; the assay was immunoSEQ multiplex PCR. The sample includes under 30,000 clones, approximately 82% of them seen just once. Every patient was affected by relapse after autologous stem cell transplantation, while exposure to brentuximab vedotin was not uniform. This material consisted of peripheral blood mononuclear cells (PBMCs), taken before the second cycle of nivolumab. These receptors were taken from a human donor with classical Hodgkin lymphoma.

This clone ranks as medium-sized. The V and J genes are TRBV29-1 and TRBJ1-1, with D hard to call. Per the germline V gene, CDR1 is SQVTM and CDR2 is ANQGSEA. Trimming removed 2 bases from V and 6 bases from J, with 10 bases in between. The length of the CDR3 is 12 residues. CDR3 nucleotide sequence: TGCAGCGTTGAATTGCGGCTTGCTGAAGCTTTCTTT. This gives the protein CSVELRLAEAFF.

The CDR3 loop reads CASSSGGVNYNEQFF. In nucleotides, the CDR3 is TGTGCCAGCAGCTCGGGGGGGGTCAACTACAATGAGCAGTTCTTC. The J gene is TRBJ2-1, the V gene TRBV5-4, with 8 bases matching TRBD2. V dropped 3 bases and J dropped 3; count of bases not matched to a gene: 5. This CDR3 contains 15 residues. CDR1 SGHNT and CDR2 YYREEE come from the germline V gene (reference sequence).

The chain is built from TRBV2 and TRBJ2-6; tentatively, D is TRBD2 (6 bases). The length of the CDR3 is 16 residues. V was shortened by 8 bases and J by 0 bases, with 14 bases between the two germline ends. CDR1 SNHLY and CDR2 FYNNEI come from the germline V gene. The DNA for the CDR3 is TGTGCCAGCTGGGGGACTGTGTACTCTGGGGCCAACGTCCTGACTTTC. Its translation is CASWGTVYSGANVLTF.

The CDR3 reads CASSPRGLPQETQYF. The DNA for the CDR3 is TGCGCCAGCAGCCCGAGGGGACTTCCCCAAGAGACCCAGTACTTC. V and J are TRBV4-1 and TRBJ2-5, with D perhaps matching TRBD2 (6 bases). This CDR3 spans 15 amino acids. From germline, CDR1 is MGHRA and CDR2 YSYEKL. The ends were cut back, 4 bases at V and 1 base at J, with 13 bases in the middle.

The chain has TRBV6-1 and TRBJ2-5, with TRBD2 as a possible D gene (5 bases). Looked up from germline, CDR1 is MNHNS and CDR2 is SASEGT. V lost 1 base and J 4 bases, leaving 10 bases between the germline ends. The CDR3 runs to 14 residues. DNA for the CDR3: TGTGCCAGCAGTGAAGTTCGGGGTCGAGAGACCCAGTACTTC. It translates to CASSEVRGRETQYF.

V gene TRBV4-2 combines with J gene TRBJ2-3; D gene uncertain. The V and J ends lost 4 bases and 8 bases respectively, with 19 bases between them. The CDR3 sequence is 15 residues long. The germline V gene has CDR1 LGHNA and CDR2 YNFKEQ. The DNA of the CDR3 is TGTGCCAGCAGCCCCCGGATCCTCGGCGAGTCTACGCAGTATTTT. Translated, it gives CASSPRILGESTQYF.

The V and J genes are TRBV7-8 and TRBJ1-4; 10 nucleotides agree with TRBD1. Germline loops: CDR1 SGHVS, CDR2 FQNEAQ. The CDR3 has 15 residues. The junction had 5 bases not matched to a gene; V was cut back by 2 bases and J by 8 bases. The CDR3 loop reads CASSLYGTGEEKLFF. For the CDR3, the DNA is TGTGCCAGCAGCTTATATGGGACAGGGGAAGAAAAACTGTTTTTT.

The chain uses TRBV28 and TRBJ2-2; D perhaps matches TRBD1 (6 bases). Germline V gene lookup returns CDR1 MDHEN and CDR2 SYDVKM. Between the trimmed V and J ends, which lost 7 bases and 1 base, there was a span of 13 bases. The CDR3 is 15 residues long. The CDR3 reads CASNPGTRNTGELFF. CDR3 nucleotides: TGTGCCAGCAACCCCGGGACAAGGAACACCGGGGAGCTGTTTTTT.

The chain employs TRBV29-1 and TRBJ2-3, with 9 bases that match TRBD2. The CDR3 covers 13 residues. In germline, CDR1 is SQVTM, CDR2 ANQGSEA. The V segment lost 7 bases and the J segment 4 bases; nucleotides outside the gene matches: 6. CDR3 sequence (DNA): TGCAGCGCTAGCGGGGTGGGGCCAGATACGCAGTATTTT. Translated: CSASGVGPDTQYF.

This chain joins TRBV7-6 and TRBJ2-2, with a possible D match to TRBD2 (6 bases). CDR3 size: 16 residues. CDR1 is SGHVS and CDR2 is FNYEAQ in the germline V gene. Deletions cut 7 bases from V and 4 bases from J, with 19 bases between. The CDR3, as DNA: TGTGCCAGCATACTAGCACCGGGGCCCCGCACCGGGGAGCTGTTTTTT. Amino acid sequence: CASILAPGPRTGELFF.